Shown below are 19 T cell receptor beta chains from a single sample sequenced in a study of control samples from healthy donors and cancer patients. This table comes from immunoSEQ multiplex PCR, and its TCRdb copy is limited to in-frame clones, with some not included. The sample yields roughly 76,000 clones, 94% seen once. Sequenced: blood. The receptors were sampled from a woman aged 40 to 50 in good health.

J is TRBJ1-4 and V is TRBV12-3 or TRBV12-4; D unresolved. Trimming took 3 bases from V and 5 from J, leaving 7 bases between them. This CDR3 comprises 13 residues. The CDR3 spells CASSLGLNEKLFF. Here the CDR3 DNA reads TGTGCCAGCAGTTTGGGCCTCAATGAAAAACTGTTTTTT.

The J gene is TRBJ2-4, the V gene TRBV27; D is unresolved. Trimming took 1 base from V and 9 from J, leaving 16 bases between them. CDR3 length: 15 amino acids. Germline loops: CDR1 MNHEY, CDR2 SMNVEV (reference sequence). CDR3 sequence (DNA): TGTGCCAGCAGTTTATACCCAAGGGCCAAGGCCATTCAGTACTTC. This sequence encodes CASSLYPRAKAIQYF.

The V and J genes are TRBV5-6 and TRBJ1-2; 7 bases line up with TRBD1. CDR3 length equals 16 residues. After removal of 4 bases from V and 4 bases from J, the junction contained 13 bases not matched to a gene. Germline V lookup: CDR1 SGHDT, CDR2 YYEEEE. For the CDR3, the DNA is TGTGCCAGCAGCCCACAGGGGCGGAGGCGGGGCTATGGCTACACCTTC. Encoded protein: CASSPQGRRRGYGYTF.

This clone was detected only once. V and J are TRBV5-1 and TRBJ2-3, with 10 positions matching TRBD2. The CDR3 loop spans 19 amino acids. Germline lookup yields CDR1 SGHRS and CDR2 YFSETQ. With V trimmed by 5 bases and J by 0 bases, 15 bases remained unmatched. The CDR3 loop is CASRWPSSGRDSSTDTQYF. CDR3 nucleotide sequence: TGCGCCAGCAGATGGCCTTCTAGCGGGAGAGACTCTAGCACAGATACGCAGTATTTT.

The chain links TRBV7-9 to TRBJ2-2; maybe TRBD1 (5 bases). The CDR3 totals 12 residues. Trimming removed 11 bases at V and 4 bases at J, with 11 bases between. The germline V gene encodes CDR1 SEHNR and CDR2 FQNEAQ (reference sequence). The CDR3 sequence: CACQGPTGELFF. The DNA for the CDR3 is TGTGCCTGCCAGGGTCCCACCGGGGAGCTGTTTTTT.

Written as DNA, the CDR3 is TGCGCCAGCAGCGATATGAGGGGGTCCTACAATGAGCAGTTCTTC. It is translated as CASSDMRGSYNEQFF. V usage is TRBV4-1 and J usage is TRBJ2-1; D is perhaps TRBD1 (6 bases). Deletions cut 5 bases from V and 1 base from J, with 12 bases between. The CDR3 runs 15 residues. Germline CDR1 and CDR2: MGHRA and YSYEKL.

The gene calls are TRBV2 and TRBJ1-1; D unresolved. The V gene's germline CDR1 is SNHLY and CDR2 FYNNEI. The CDR3 is made up of 14 amino acids. V was cut by 11 bases and J by 0 bases, with 16 bases left in between. Written as DNA, the CDR3 is TGTGCCGAACATAAAACCCAGATGAACACTGAAGCTTTCTTT. Its translation is CAEHKTQMNTEAFF. Full variable domain (outside the CDR3, taken from reference TRBV2 and TRBJ1-1): EPEVTQTPSHQVTQMGQEVILRCVPISNHLYFYWYRQILGQKVEFLVSFYNNEISEKSEIFDDQFSVERPDGSNFTLKIRSTKLEDSAMYFCAEHKTQMNTEAFFGQGTRLTVV.

This clone came up once. V usage is TRBV28 and J usage is TRBJ1-4; 9 bases are shared with TRBD1. The CDR3 sequence is 16 residues long. Germline V gives CDR1 MDHEN, CDR2 SYDVKM. V gave up 2 bases and J gave up 9 bases; unmatched junction bases: 10. In DNA form, the CDR3 reads TGTGCCAGCAGTTTAGGAACCGGGACAGGGATCAAAAAACTGTTTTTT. Its translation is CASSLGTGTGIKKLFF.

The genes are TRBV15 and TRBJ2-1, with D possibly TRBD2 on 6 matching bases. The V gene lost 8 bases and the J gene lost 3 bases, with 14 bases spanning the gap. The CDR3 covers 14 residues. CDR1 and CDR2 (germline): LNHNV, YYDKDF (reference sequence). In DNA, the CDR3 is TGTGCCACCCGGAGGGCCGGGAACTACAATGAGCAGTTCTTC. As protein: CATRRAGNYNEQFF.

This chain links TRBV5-4 with TRBJ1-3; TRBD1 is a possible D gene (5 bases). The CDR3 extends over 16 amino acids. Trimming left V 4 bases short and J 7 bases short, with 21 bases between. CDR1 SGHNT and CDR2 YYREEE come from the germline V gene (reference sequence). This chain's CDR3 is CASSPSAGGLANTIYF. DNA for the CDR3: TGTGCCAGCAGCCCCTCCGCGGGGGGACTTGCGAACACCATATATTTT.

V gene TRBV7-6 combines with J gene TRBJ2-7; D possibly corresponds to TRBD1 (6 bases). Germline CDR1 is SGHVS and CDR2 is FNYEAQ. The CDR3 is 13 amino acids. Deletions cut 5 bases from V and 6 bases from J, with 14 bases between. The CDR3, as DNA: TGTGCCAGCAGCGTCCACAGGGACGGCGAGCAGTACTTC. It encodes CASSVHRDGEQYF.

The chain links TRBV28 to TRBJ2-1, with unresolved D. Per the germline V gene, CDR1 is MDHEN and CDR2 is SYDVKM. CDR3 length equals 11 residues. The V and J ends lost 7 bases and 5 bases respectively, with 6 bases between them. This CDR3 is CASTRNNEQFF. Here the CDR3 DNA reads TGTGCCAGCACCAGAAACAATGAGCAGTTCTTC.

The J gene is TRBJ2-7, the V gene TRBV19; D not resolved. Deletions cut 3 bases from V and 2 bases from J, with 8 bases between. Looked up from germline, CDR1 is LNHDA and CDR2 is SQIVND (reference sequence). The CDR3 covers 13 residues. The CDR3 DNA sequence: TGTGCCAGTAGTATTCAGAGCACCTACGAGCAGTACTTC. Encoded protein: CASSIQSTYEQYF.

The rearrangement links TRBV19 to TRBJ1-1; D gene ambiguous. CDR3 length: 13 amino acids. Trimming removed 5 bases from V and 2 bases from J, with 9 bases in between. Germline V CDR1 and CDR2: LNHDA, SQIVND (reference sequence). The CDR3 DNA is TGTGCCAGTAGTGCCACAAGCAACACTGAAGCTTTCTTT. It yields the protein CASSATSNTEAFF.

The genes are TRBV12-5 and TRBJ1-5, with 8 bases lining up with TRBD1. The V segment lost 5 bases and the J segment 2 bases; nucleotides outside the gene matches: 2. CDR3 length: 14 amino acids. Germline CDR1 is LGHNT and CDR2 is FRNRAP. The CDR3 bases are TGTGCTAGTGGTCTGGGACAGGGCAATCAGCCCCAGCATTTT. This encodes CASGLGQGNQPQHF.

The gene calls are TRBV5-4 and TRBJ2-7, with TRBD1 matching 7 bases. The CDR3 runs to 15 residues. Germline V gives CDR1 SGHNT, CDR2 YYREEE (reference sequence). Losses at the gene ends were 0 bases for V and 6 bases for J; bases not matched to a gene: 9. The CDR3 DNA reads as TGTGCCAGCAGCTTGGACCGGGACAGCTTCCGCGAGCAGTACTTC. Translation: CASSLDRDSFREQYF.

As DNA, the CDR3 is TGTGCCAGCAGCCCCCGGGCCGCTGAAGCTTTCTTT. Protein product: CASSPRAAEAFF. V gene TRBV7-9 combines with J gene TRBJ1-1; no firm D call. The CDR3 is 12 amino acids. Germline CDR1 is SEHNR and CDR2 is FQNEAQ (reference sequence). Trimming shortened V by 5 bases and J by 6 bases, and 10 bases separated the two germline ends.

The V and J genes are TRBV6-4 and TRBJ1-1; D gene uncertain. V lost 8 bases and J lost 5, with 21 bases in between. The CDR3 has 15 amino acids. Looked up from germline, CDR1 is MRHNA and CDR2 is SNTAGT. DNA for the CDR3: TGTGCCAGCGTGGGAGGGCCCGGTCGACCGACTGAAGCTTTCTTT. It encodes CASVGGPGRPTEAFF.

The chain joins TRBV12-5 to TRBJ1-5; D uncertain. The germline V and J ends were trimmed by 7 bases and 3 bases, with 22 bases remaining between them. The CDR3 covers 17 residues. Germline CDR1 is LGHNT and CDR2 is FRNRAP. The CDR3 DNA is TGTGCTAGTGTTAGGGCATTAAGTGAGTCCTTCAATCAGCCCCAGCATTTT. Translation gives CASVRALSESFNQPQHF.